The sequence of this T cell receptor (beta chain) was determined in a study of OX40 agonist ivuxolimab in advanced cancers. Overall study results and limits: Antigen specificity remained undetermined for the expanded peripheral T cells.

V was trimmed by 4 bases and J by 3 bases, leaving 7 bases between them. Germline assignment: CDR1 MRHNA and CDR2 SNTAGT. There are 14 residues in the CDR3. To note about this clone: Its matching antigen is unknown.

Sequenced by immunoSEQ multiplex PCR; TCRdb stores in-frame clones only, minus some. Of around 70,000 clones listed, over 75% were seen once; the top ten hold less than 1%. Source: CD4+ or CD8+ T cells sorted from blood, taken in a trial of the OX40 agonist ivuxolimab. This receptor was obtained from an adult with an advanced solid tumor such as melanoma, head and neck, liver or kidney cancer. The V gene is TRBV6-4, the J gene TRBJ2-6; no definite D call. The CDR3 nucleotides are TGTGCCAGCAGTGCCAGTTTTGGGGCCAACGTCCTGACTTTC. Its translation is CASSASFGANVLTF.